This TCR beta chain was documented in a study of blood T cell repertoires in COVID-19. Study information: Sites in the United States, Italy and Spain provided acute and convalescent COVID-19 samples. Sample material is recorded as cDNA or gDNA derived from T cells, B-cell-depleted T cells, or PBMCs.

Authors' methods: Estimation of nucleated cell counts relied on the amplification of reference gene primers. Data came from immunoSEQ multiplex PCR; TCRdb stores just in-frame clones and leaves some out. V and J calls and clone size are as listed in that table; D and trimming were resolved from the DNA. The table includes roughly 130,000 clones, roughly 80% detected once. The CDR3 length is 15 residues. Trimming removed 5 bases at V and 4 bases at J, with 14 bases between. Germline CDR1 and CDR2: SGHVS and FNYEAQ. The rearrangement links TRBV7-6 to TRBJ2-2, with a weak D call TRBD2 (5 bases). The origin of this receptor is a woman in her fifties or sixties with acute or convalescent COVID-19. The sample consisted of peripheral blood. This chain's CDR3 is CASSPTRAFTGELFF. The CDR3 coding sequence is TGTGCCAGCAGCCCAACTAGAGCCTTCACCGGGGAGCTGTTTTTT.